The 17 T cell receptor beta chains in this list originate from one sample, sequenced in a study of blood T cell repertoires in COVID-19. TCRdb's table, derived via immunoSEQ multiplex PCR, lists solely in-frame clones and lacks some. The data show some 380,000 clones, 88% seen once. The sequenced sample was PBMCs or T cells enriched from blood (not recorded which). The receptors here all came from a woman in her 40s with acute COVID-19.

This chain joins TRBV5-6 and TRBJ1-3; D not certain. The V end lost 4 bases, the J end lost 3 bases, and 11 bases lay between the germline ends. This CDR3 comprises 14 residues. CDR1 and CDR2 from the germline V gene are SGHDT and YYEEEE. The DNA for the CDR3 is TGTGCCAGCAGCCCCGCCACACGTGGAAACACCATATATTTT. Translating gives CASSPATRGNTIYF.

Only one count was recorded for this clone. The V call is TRBV9, the J call TRBJ2-1; TRBD1 matches at 9 bases. After removal of 4 bases from V and 4 bases from J, the junction contained 6 bases not matched to a gene. Germline-derived CDR1 and CDR2 are SGDLS and YYNGEE. This CDR3 is built from 15 residues. The CDR3, as DNA: TGTGCCAGCAGCAGCTCCGGGACAGGGTACAATGAGCAGTTCTTC. It specifies CASSSSGTGYNEQFF.

This sequence joins TRBV9 and TRBJ2-1; perhaps TRBD2 as D (5 bases). The ends were cut back, 4 bases at V and 0 bases at J, with 11 bases in the middle. This CDR3 comprises 15 residues. Germline values: CDR1 SGDLS, CDR2 YYNGEE. The CDR3 coding sequence is TGTGCCAGCAGCCCCGTAGACTACTCCTACAATGAGCAGTTCTTC. This gives the protein CASSPVDYSYNEQFF.

The CDR3: CASTPGTEGETQYF. In nucleotides, the CDR3 is TGTGCCAGCACCCCCGGGACAGAAGGGGAGACCCAGTACTTC. V gene TRBV5-4 combines with J gene TRBJ2-5; 7 nucleotides agree with TRBD1. This CDR3 is 14 amino acids long. Germline CDR1 is SGHNT and CDR2 is YYREEE (reference sequence). The V gene end was trimmed by 6 bases and the J gene end by 5 bases; junction bases not matched to a gene: 10.

The chain joins TRBV30 to TRBJ1-3; D is undetermined. This CDR3 has 13 residues. Trimming cost V 6 bases and J 3 bases, with 12 bases left between them. The germline CDR1 and CDR2 sequences are GTSNPN and SVGIG (reference sequence). Written as DNA, the CDR3 is TGTGCCTGTCCCGCAAGGAGTGGAAACACCATATATTTT. Translation gives CACPARSGNTIYF.

The chain recombines TRBV29-1 with TRBJ1-5; 7 bases fit TRBD1. CDR3 length equals 13 residues. Germline values: CDR1 SQVTM, CDR2 ANQGSEA. The junction had 4 bases not matched to a gene; V was cut back by 2 bases and J by 6 bases. CDR3 protein: CSVELGGGQPQHF. The CDR3 nucleotides read TGCAGCGTTGAACTAGGGGGCGGTCAGCCCCAGCATTTT.

J is TRBJ1-6 and V is TRBV15; D is possibly TRBD1 (5 bases). CDR1 is LNHNV, CDR2 YYDKDF, per germline (reference sequence). The germline V and J ends were trimmed by 4 bases and 1 base, with 11 bases remaining between them. The CDR3 is 16 residues long. CDR3 protein: CATSNLKGSYNSPLHF. The CDR3 nucleotides read TGTGCCACCAGCAACCTTAAGGGGTCCTATAATTCACCCCTCCACTTT.

This chain connects TRBV7-9 to TRBJ1-1; possibly TRBD1 for D (5 bases). The CDR3 sequence is 13 residues long. Trimming pared 11 bases from V and 1 base from J, leaving 14 bases between. Germline V gene sequence: CDR1 SEHNR, CDR2 FQNEAQ (reference sequence). CDR3 nucleotides: TGTGCCCTACGGGGGGGACGGAACACTGAAGCTTTCTTT. This encodes CALRGGRNTEAFF. The full variable domain, rest sourced from reference TRBV7-9 and TRBJ1-1, is DTGVSQNPRHKITKRGQNVTFRCDPISEHNRLYWYRQTLGQGPEFLTYFQNEAQLEKSRLLSDRFSAERPKGSFSTLEIQRTEQGDSAMYLCALRGGRNTEAFFGQGTRLTVV.

J is TRBJ1-2 and V is TRBV5-1; 10 bases align to TRBD1. The V and J ends lost 3 bases and 4 bases, in that order; junction bases with no gene match: 6. The CDR3 has 15 residues. Looked up from germline, CDR1 is SGHRS and CDR2 is YFSETQ. The CDR3 spells CASSSTGTGVYGYTF. The CDR3, as DNA: TGCGCCAGCAGCTCTACCGGGACAGGGGTCTATGGCTACACCTTC.

The chain combines TRBV3-1 (or the pseudogene TRBV3-2) with TRBJ2-3, with D perhaps TRBD2 (6 bases). The CDR3 totals 16 residues. Trimming stripped 0 bases from V and 5 bases from J, with 15 bases between. Per the germline V gene, CDR1 is LGHDT and CDR2 is YNNKEL (reference sequence). The CDR3 loop reads CASSQEVGTALDTQYF. The CDR3 DNA follows: TGTGCCAGCAGCCAAGAGGTCGGGACTGCATTAGATACGCAGTATTTT.

For the CDR3, the DNA is TGTGCCAGCAGCTACGAAGGACTAGCGGAAAACTCCTACAATGAGCAGTTCTTC. Residues: CASSYEGLAENSYNEQFF. The rearrangement uses TRBV14 and TRBJ2-1; the match to TRBD2 covers 10 bases. Per germline, CDR1 SGHDN and CDR2 FVKESK. This CDR3 has 18 residues. Trimming at V came to 5 bases and at J to 0 bases, leaving 10 bases not matched to a gene.

The rearrangement uses TRBV6-5 and TRBJ2-7, with TRBD1 as a possible D gene (6 bases). Germline V gene data show CDR1 as MNHEY and CDR2 as SVGAGI. With 6 bases removed from V and 6 bases from J, the gap between germline ends came to 12 bases. The CDR3 has 12 residues. CDR3 nucleotide sequence: TGTGCCAGCAGCCGGGGACACGGCGAGCAGTACTTC. Translating gives CASSRGHGEQYF.

CDR3 sequence reads: CASSQGPRGDRGYEQYF. CDR3 DNA sequence: TGCGCCAGCAGCCAAGGCCCCAGGGGGGACAGGGGCTACGAGCAGTACTTC. The gene calls are TRBV4-1 and TRBJ2-7, with TRBD1 matching over 10 bases. The germline V gene has CDR1 MGHRA and CDR2 YSYEKL. J was trimmed by 3 bases and V by 1 base; bases with no gene match: 9. CDR3 length: 17 residues.

J is TRBJ2-1 and V is TRBV11-2, with 12 positions matching TRBD2. The CDR3 totals 15 residues. The germline V gene has CDR1 SGHAT and CDR2 FQNNGV. After removal of 0 bases from V and 9 bases from J, the junction contained 3 bases not matched to a gene. CDR3 sequence: CASSLDTSGGSEQFF. The CDR3, as DNA: TGTGCCAGCAGCTTAGACACTAGCGGGGGGTCTGAGCAGTTCTTC.

A note on this clone: The sample holds other DNA sequences that translate to the same CDR3. The chain couples TRBV5-4 to TRBJ2-1, with TRBD1 matching 10 bases. V shed 4 bases, J shed 2 bases, and the junction held 3 bases outside the gene matches. CDR3 length equals 15 residues. Per the germline V gene, CDR1 is SGHNT and CDR2 is YYREEE (reference sequence). The CDR3 region is CASSLDRGAYNEQFF. DNA for the CDR3: TGTGCCAGCAGCCTGGACAGGGGGGCCTACAATGAGCAGTTCTTC.

The chain recombines TRBV10-2 with TRBJ2-1; 7 bases are a match to TRBD1. In germline, CDR1 is WSHSY, CDR2 SAAADI. J gave up 2 bases and V 4 bases, and 8 bases lay outside the gene matches. CDR3 size: 16 residues. CDR3 bases: TGCGCCAGCAGTGTAAACAGGGGTACCACCTACAATGAGCAGTTCTTC. It translates to CASSVNRGTTYNEQFF.

The CDR3 loop reads CASSYPGQETQYF. The CDR3 nucleotides read TGCGCCAGCAGCTATCCGGGCCAAGAGACCCAGTACTTC. This sequence joins TRBV5-1 and TRBJ2-5; unclear D gene. The length of the CDR3 is 13 residues. Germline V gene lookup returns CDR1 SGHRS and CDR2 YFSETQ. The V gene lost 3 bases and the J gene lost 1 base, with 7 bases spanning the gap.